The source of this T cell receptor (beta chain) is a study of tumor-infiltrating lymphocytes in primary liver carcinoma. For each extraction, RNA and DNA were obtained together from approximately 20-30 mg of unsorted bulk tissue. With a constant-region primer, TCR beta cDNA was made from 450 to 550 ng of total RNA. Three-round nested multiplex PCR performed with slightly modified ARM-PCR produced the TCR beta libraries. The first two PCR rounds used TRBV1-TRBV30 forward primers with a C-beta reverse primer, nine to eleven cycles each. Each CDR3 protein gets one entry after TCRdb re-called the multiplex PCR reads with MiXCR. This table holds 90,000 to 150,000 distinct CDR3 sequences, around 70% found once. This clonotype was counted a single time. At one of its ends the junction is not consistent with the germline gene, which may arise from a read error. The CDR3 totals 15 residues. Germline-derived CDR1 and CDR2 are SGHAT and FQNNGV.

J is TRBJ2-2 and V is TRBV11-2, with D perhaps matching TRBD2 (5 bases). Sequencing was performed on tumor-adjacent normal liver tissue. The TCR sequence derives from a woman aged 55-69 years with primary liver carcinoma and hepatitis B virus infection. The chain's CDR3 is CVSSLGLVNTGELFF. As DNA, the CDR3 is TGTGTCAGCAGCTTAGGGCTGGTGAACACCGGGGAACTGTTTTTT.